This T cell receptor (beta chain) was sequenced for a study of CD8+CD57+ T cells in acquired aplastic anemia. The wider study: Sorted CD4+ and CD8+ cells gave a mean 3.2 ug DNA, range roughly 0.18 to 30 ug. Study-level points and caveats: Overlapping CD8+ CDR3 repertoires of patients and controls contained approximately 29 shared sequences.

Genomic DNA, serving as template, underwent TCR beta VDJ and CDR3 profiling. A single record per CDR3 protein comes from TCRdb applying MiXCR to the reads. The sample shows under 250,000 distinct CDR3 sequences, 60% to 80% of them seen only once. This clonotype occurred once. The antigen is undetermined. Patients picked for sequencing had shown CD8+CD57+ cell expansion detected by flow cytometry. Therapy had not been given to patients before blood sampling. Material: sorted CD4+, CD8+, or CD8+CD57+ T cells (not recorded which) from PBMCs. This TCR was recovered from a human donor with aplastic anemia.

This CDR3 reads CASSFSGGLNEQYF. CDR3 DNA sequence: TGTGCCAGCAGCTTTAGCGGGGGGCTCAACGAGCAGTACTTC. The chain links TRBV11-2 to TRBJ2-7, with 10 nucleotides matching TRBD2. The V gene's germline CDR1 is SGHAT and CDR2 FQNNGV. The CDR3 is 14 amino acids. V gave up 3 bases and J gave up 5 bases; unmatched junction bases: 4.